Reported below is one T cell receptor beta chain. Its antigen is still unknown. The data were obtained in a study of circulating and synovial CD4+ cells in juvenile arthritis. Broader study findings: Circulating pathogenic-like lymphocytes shared a substantially higher fraction of CDR3 sequences with synovium than bulk blood.

V trimming: 0 bases; J trimming: 7 bases; junction bases outside the gene matches: 10. Germline V CDR1 and CDR2: LGHNA, YNFKEQ. The CDR3 runs 17 residues. Profiling relied on immunoSEQ multiplex PCR, and the TCRdb table lists in-frame clones only, not all of them. The sample contains several thousand clones, around 81% of which appear only once. This receptor was taken from a human donor with juvenile idiopathic arthritis. V is TRBV4-2 and J is TRBJ2-5; TRBD2 agrees at 11 bases. The sample was CD4+ T cells from synovial fluid. CDR3 sequence: CASSQDWGPTSGGTQYF. The CDR3 DNA reads TGTGCCAGCAGCCAAGACTGGGGACCTACTAGCGGGGGGACCCAGTACTTC.